The TCR beta chain described here comes from a study of cytomegalovirus exposure and HLA in healthy donors. Whole-study context: In an early release, HLA-typed donors contributed 77 million or so unique TCR sequences.

The CDR3 is made up of 17 amino acids. V shed 8 bases and J 1 base; nucleotides not matched to a gene: 7. The germline V gene encodes CDR1 MNHEY and CDR2 SMNVEV (reference sequence). Comments on this clone: Its antigen is undetermined.

The PCR ran on 60 Vbeta and 13 Jbeta primers. Source study methods: As a later analysis found, there were tens of millions of unique TCR beta chains, of which some 10 million were shared. Measured with immunoSEQ multiplex PCR; TCRdb has only the in-frame clones, and not every one. The V and J calls and the clone size are those of that table, but D and trimming were determined from the DNA. The repertoire has roughly 110,000 clones, 75% to 85% of them found once; the top ten carry more than 1.5%. Regarding the study as a whole: The dataset shows that most TCR sequences were rare, while some public TCRs occurred in many donors.

The chain is built from TRBV27 and TRBJ2-3; the match to TRBD2 covers 15 bases. The sample consisted of PBMCs. The TCR sequence derives from a man aged 50 or older in good health and CMV-seronegative. The DNA of the CDR3 is TGTGCCAGCCTTGGGACTAGCGGGGGGCGGGGCACAGATACGCAGTATTTT. This gives the protein CASLGTSGGRGTDTQYF.